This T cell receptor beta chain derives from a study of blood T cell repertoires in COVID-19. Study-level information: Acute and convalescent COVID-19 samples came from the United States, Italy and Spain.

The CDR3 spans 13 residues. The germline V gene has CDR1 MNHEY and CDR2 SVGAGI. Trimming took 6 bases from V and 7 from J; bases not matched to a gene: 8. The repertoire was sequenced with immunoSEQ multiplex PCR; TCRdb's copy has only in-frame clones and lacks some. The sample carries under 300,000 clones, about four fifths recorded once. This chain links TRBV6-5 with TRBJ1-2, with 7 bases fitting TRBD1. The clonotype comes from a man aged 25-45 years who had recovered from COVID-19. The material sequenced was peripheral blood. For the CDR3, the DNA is TGTGCCAGCAGATATACAGGGGTCGGTGGCTACACCTTC. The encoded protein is CASRYTGVGGYTF.